A single sample is the source of the 13 T cell receptor beta chains below, sequenced in a study of CD8+ T cells in alopecia areata. RNA extraction and reverse transcription yielded cDNA as sequencing template. Generated by immunoSEQ multiplex PCR, the TCRdb table keeps only in-frame clones and is missing some. In the table there are approximately 140,000 clones, roughly 44% of which are singletons. Sequencing was carried out using CD4+ T cells sorted from blood. The receptor source for this set is a human donor with alopecia areata.

This clone was picked up a small number of times. This chain joins TRBV7-9 and TRBJ2-5; D may correspond to TRBD1 or TRBD2 (5 bases each). The CDR3 loop spans 14 amino acids. Between the trimmed V and J ends, which lost 5 bases and 2 bases, there was a span of 12 bases. Germline-derived CDR1 and CDR2 are SEHNR and FQNEAQ (reference sequence). The CDR3 nucleotides are TGTGCCAGCAGCGTCGAGAGGGGTCAAGAGACCCAGTACTTC. Translated: CASSVERGQETQYF.

This chain links TRBV5-1 with TRBJ2-6; D might be TRBD1 (5 bases). Germline V gene lookup returns CDR1 SGHRS and CDR2 YFSETQ. V lost 0 bases, J lost 0 bases, and 13 bases lay in between. CDR3 length equals 18 residues. For the CDR3, the DNA is TGCGCCAGCAGCTTGGGACAGCTTCCCCTCTCTGGGGCCAACGTCCTGACTTTC. Amino acid sequence: CASSLGQLPLSGANVLTF.

This clone appeared a few times. V usage is TRBV19 and J usage is TRBJ1-1; 8 bases line up with TRBD1. The CDR3 loop spans 14 amino acids. Germline lookup yields CDR1 LNHDA and CDR2 SQIVND (reference sequence). J lost 4 bases, V lost 9 bases, and 10 bases had no gene match. CDR3 bases: TGTGCCAGCACCCTGGACAGGGCGGCCACTGAAGCTTTCTTT. Its protein is CASTLDRAATEAFF.

This clone showed up just a few times. This chain joins TRBV7-9 and TRBJ1-5; maybe TRBD1 (6 bases). Germline assignment: CDR1 SEHNR and CDR2 FQNEAQ (reference sequence). V shed 4 bases and J shed 4 bases, with 14 bases lying between them. The CDR3 spans 15 residues. CDR3 in DNA: TGTGCCAGCAGCTCCGGGACACATTCTAATCAGCCCCAGCATTTT. Encoded protein: CASSSGTHSNQPQHF.

This chain joins TRBV2 and TRBJ2-1, with no clear D. With 7 bases removed from V and 0 bases from J, the gap between germline ends came to 10 bases. The germline gives CDR1 SNHLY, CDR2 FYNNEI. The CDR3 covers 14 residues. This chain's CDR3 is CASTYGSSYNEQFF. Written as DNA, the CDR3 is TGTGCCAGCACCTACGGTTCCTCCTACAATGAGCAGTTCTTC.

In DNA, the CDR3 is TGCGCCAGCAGCTCCGGGACAGGGTTTTTGGATGAGCAGTTCTTC. Translating gives CASSSGTGFLDEQFF. The chain combines TRBV5-1 with TRBJ2-1; TRBD1 aligns across 9 bases. After removal of 3 bases from V and 8 bases from J, the junction contained 9 bases not matched to a gene. This CDR3 has 15 residues. CDR1 is SGHRS, CDR2 YFSETQ, per germline. The full variable domain, with the rest looked up from reference TRBV5-1 and TRBJ2-1, is KAGVTQTPRYLIKTRGQQVTLSCSPISGHRSVSWYQQTPGQGLQFLFEYFSETQRNKGNFPGRFSGRQFSNSRSEMNVSTLELGDSALYLCASSSGTGFLDEQFFGPGTRLTVL.

This clone came up a few times. CDR3 amino acids: CASSATTGGNTEAFF. Here the CDR3 DNA reads TGCGCCAGCAGCGCTACGACAGGGGGGAACACTGAAGCTTTCTTT. This chain uses TRBV5-1 with TRBJ1-1, with 9 positions matching TRBD1. V lost 4 bases and J lost 1; bases outside the gene matches: 5. This CDR3 region has 15 residues. Germline CDR1 reads SGHRS; CDR2 reads YFSETQ.

This rearrangement joins TRBV28 to TRBJ1-1; possibly TRBD1 for D (6 bases). Trimming left V 5 bases short and J 4 bases short, with 17 bases between. Germline CDR1 is MDHEN and CDR2 is SYDVKM. The CDR3 totals 15 residues. CDR3 in amino acids: CASSPHRVTGTEAFF. The CDR3 DNA reads as TGTGCCAGCAGTCCACACAGGGTAACTGGCACTGAAGCTTTCTTT.

This clone was found a few times. The chain joins TRBV7-9 to TRBJ2-6; weak D call: TRBD1 (5 bases). Germline assignment: CDR1 SEHNR and CDR2 FQNEAQ (reference sequence). The CDR3 is made up of 17 amino acids. Trimming pared 2 bases from V and 0 bases from J, leaving 11 bases between. The CDR3 nucleotides read TGTGCCAGCAGCTTAAAGCACAGGAACTCTGGGGCCAACGTCCTGACTTTC. It is translated as CASSLKHRNSGANVLTF.

V is TRBV5-4 and J is TRBJ1-2; 10 bases are a match to TRBD1. V was pared by 4 bases and J by 6 bases, with 12 bases of the junction left unmatched. The CDR3 is 16 amino acids. Germline loops: CDR1 SGHNT, CDR2 YYREEE (reference sequence). CDR3 protein: CASSRRSGTGAHGYTF. DNA of the CDR3: TGTGCCAGCAGCCGTAGATCCGGGACAGGGGCACATGGCTACACCTTC.

The chain links TRBV10-3 to TRBJ2-1; 9 bases agree with TRBD2. This CDR3 spans 13 amino acids. Trimming at V came to 7 bases and at J to 5 bases, leaving 3 bases not matched to a gene. Germline V CDR1 and CDR2: ENHRY, SYGVKD. CDR3 in amino acids: CAITSGIDNEQFF. The CDR3 DNA sequence: TGTGCCATCACTAGCGGGATAGACAATGAGCAGTTCTTC.

The CDR3 reads CASSKGQGTYEQYF. As DNA, the CDR3 is TGTGCCAGCAGTAAAGGACAGGGGACCTACGAGCAGTACTTC. The V and J genes are TRBV25-1 and TRBJ2-7, with 9 bases identical to TRBD1. Germline CDR1 MGHDK, CDR2 SYGVNS. J was trimmed by 2 bases and V by 5 bases; bases with no gene match: 4. The CDR3 is 14 amino acids.

The chain couples TRBV6-5 to TRBJ2-1, with D unresolved. Germline V gene sequence: CDR1 MNHEY, CDR2 SVGAGI. The CDR3 loop spans 15 amino acids. V was pared by 5 bases and J by 3 bases, with 14 bases between. In DNA form, the CDR3 reads TGTGCCAGCAGTGCCTACCGGGCCCACTACAATGAGCAGTTCTTC. Protein: CASSAYRAHYNEQFF.